This entry is about one T cell receptor beta chain. The data originate from a study of blood T cell repertoires in COVID-19. Study-level background: PBMCs, B-cell-depleted T cells, or T cells provided the cDNA or gDNA that made up the material.

The repertoire was sequenced with immunoSEQ multiplex PCR; TCRdb's copy has only in-frame clones and lacks some. The sample has approximately 280,000 clones; approximately 90% are singletons. The germline CDR1 and CDR2 sequences are SGHAT and FQNNGV. This CDR3 comprises 10 residues. With 5 bases removed from V and 9 bases from J, the gap between germline ends came to 5 bases. Sequenced input: peripheral blood. The chain couples TRBV11-2 to TRBJ2-1, with TRBD2 as a possible D gene (5 bases). This receptor was taken from a man aged 35-49 years with acute or convalescent COVID-19. This CDR3 reads CASSRGEQFF. DNA of the CDR3: TGTGCCAGCAGCCGGGGTGAGCAGTTCTTC.